One sample yielded the 10 T cell receptor beta chains listed below, sequenced in a study of blood T cell repertoires in COVID-19. Only in-frame clones appear in the TCRdb table, and some are missing; sequencing was by immunoSEQ multiplex PCR. The data show under 250,000 clones, 81% seen once. The specimen sequenced was PBMCs or T cells enriched from blood (not recorded which). All receptors come from a woman aged 45-65 years with acute COVID-19.

In this sample, this clone turned up a few times. The chain uses TRBV30 and TRBJ1-5, with a possible D match to TRBD1 (5 bases). The germline V gene has CDR1 GTSNPN and CDR2 SVGIG (reference sequence). The CDR3 sequence is 15 residues long. V dropped 2 bases and J dropped 4 bases, with 15 bases sitting between them. CDR3 region: CAWSKGGAGNQPQHF. Here the CDR3 DNA reads TGTGCCTGGAGTAAGGGAGGGGCCGGGAATCAGCCCCAGCATTTT.

The rearrangement joins TRBV28 to TRBJ1-1, with TRBD1 as a possible D gene (6 bases). Trimming shortened V by 5 bases and J by 3 bases, and 13 bases separated the two germline ends. Germline V gene lookup returns CDR1 MDHEN and CDR2 SYDVKM. CDR3 length: 14 residues. In nucleotides, the CDR3 is TGTGCCAGCAGTGTAACAGGGACGTACACTGAAGCTTTCTTT. It specifies CASSVTGTYTEAFF.

As to this clone: Other DNA variants within this sample encode the same CDR3. The V call is TRBV28, the J call TRBJ2-7; D remains unclear. Germline lookup yields CDR1 MDHEN and CDR2 SYDVKM. Trimming removed 3 bases at V and 3 bases at J, with 3 bases between. The CDR3 extends over 11 amino acids. CDR3 coding DNA: TGTGCCAGCAGTTTTCGCTACGAGCAGTACTTC. It specifies CASSFRYEQYF.

V and J are TRBV7-9 and TRBJ2-7; D is undetermined. Trimming removed 1 base at V and 3 bases at J, with 4 bases between. CDR3 size: 12 residues. Looked up from germline, CDR1 is SEHNR and CDR2 is FQNEAQ (reference sequence). The CDR3 sequence: CASSLGSYEQYF. In DNA form, the CDR3 reads TGTGCCAGCAGCTTAGGCAGCTACGAGCAGTACTTC.

This clone was counted a single time. V and J are TRBV5-1 and TRBJ1-1, with D possibly being TRBD1 (5 bases). The CDR3 is made up of 13 amino acids. Trimming removed 0 bases at V and 5 bases at J, with 8 bases between. The germline V gene has CDR1 SGHRS and CDR2 YFSETQ. CDR3 in amino acids: CASSLGGGTEAFF. CDR3 bases: TGCGCCAGCAGCTTGGGTGGGGGGACTGAAGCTTTCTTT.

This rearrangement joins TRBV9 to TRBJ1-3, with D hard to call. Trimming pared 3 bases from V and 0 bases from J, leaving 13 bases between. CDR3 size: 16 residues. From germline, CDR1 is SGDLS and CDR2 YYNGEE. For the CDR3, the DNA is TGTGCCAGCAGCGCAGAAGTCATGTCCTCTGGAAACACCATATATTTT. Translated: CASSAEVMSSGNTIYF.

This CDR3 reads CATSGGDRKNSYEQYF. In DNA form, the CDR3 reads TGTGCCACCAGTGGGGGGGACAGGAAAAACTCCTACGAGCAGTACTTC. The chain links TRBV24-1 to TRBJ2-7, with 8 bases matching TRBD1. Losses at the gene ends were 5 bases for V and 0 bases for J; bases not matched to a gene: 8. The CDR3 consists of 16 residues. CDR1 is KGHDR, CDR2 SFDVKD, per germline.

The chain recombines TRBV27 with TRBJ1-2; weak D call: TRBD1 (6 bases). The germline gives CDR1 MNHEY, CDR2 SMNVEV (reference sequence). Deletions cut 6 bases from V and 2 bases from J, with 19 bases between. This CDR3 has 16 amino acids. The CDR3: CASSLIQQGQNYGYTF. CDR3 sequence (DNA): TGTGCCAGCAGCCTCATACAGCAGGGACAAAACTATGGCTACACCTTC.

The chain uses TRBV7-8 and TRBJ2-3; 16 bases are shared with TRBD2. This CDR3 is 20 amino acids long. Germline CDR1 and CDR2: SGHVS and FQNEAQ. V shed 5 bases, J shed 2 bases, and the junction held 13 bases outside the gene matches. CDR3 amino acids: CASSISGLAGGLGVTDTQYF. As DNA, the CDR3 is TGTGCCAGCAGCATTTCGGGACTAGCGGGAGGGCTGGGGGTCACAGATACGCAGTATTTT.

The chain links TRBV10-2 to TRBJ2-7, with D possibly being TRBD1 (6 bases). Germline assignment: CDR1 WSHSY and CDR2 SAAADI. V lost 9 bases, J lost 4 bases, and 34 bases lay in between. The CDR3 totals 19 residues. CDR3 DNA sequence: TGCGCCAGAGGGTTTAGCGACAGGTTGTCTAGAGCCTTTTTTTACGAGCAGTACTTC. This encodes CARGFSDRLSRAFFYEQYF.